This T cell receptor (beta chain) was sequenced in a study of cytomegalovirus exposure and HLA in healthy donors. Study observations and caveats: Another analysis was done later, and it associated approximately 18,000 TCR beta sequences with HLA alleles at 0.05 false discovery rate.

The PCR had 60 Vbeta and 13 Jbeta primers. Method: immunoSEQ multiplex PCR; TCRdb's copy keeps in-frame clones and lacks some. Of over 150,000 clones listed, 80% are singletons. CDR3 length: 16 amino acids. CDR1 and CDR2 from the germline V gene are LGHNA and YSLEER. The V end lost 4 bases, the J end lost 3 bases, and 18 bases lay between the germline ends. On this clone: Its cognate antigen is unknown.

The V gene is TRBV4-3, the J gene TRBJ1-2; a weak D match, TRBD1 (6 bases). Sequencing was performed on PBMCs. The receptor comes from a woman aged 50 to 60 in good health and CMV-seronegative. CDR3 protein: CASSPRVRQADYGYTF. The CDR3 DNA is TGCGCCAGCAGCCCGCGGGTTCGACAGGCCGACTATGGCTACACCTTC.